These 14 T cell receptor beta chains were all obtained from the same sample, sequenced in a study of blood T cell repertoires in COVID-19. Repertoires were generated with immunoSEQ multiplex PCR, while TCRdb's copy carries only in-frame clones and drops some. Of 99,000 or so clones listed, around 86% were seen once; the top ten hold roughly 15%. Sequences were obtained from peripheral blood. All receptors come from a man aged 45-60 years with acute or convalescent COVID-19.

This clone was seen just once. The CDR3 nucleotides read TGTGCCAGCAGTACGGGTTCCTACGAGCAGTACTTC. Its translation is CASSTGSYEQYF. The chain recombines TRBV9 with TRBJ2-7; no clear D. The CDR3 covers 12 residues. Looked up from germline, CDR1 is SGDLS and CDR2 is YYNGEE. V was shortened by 5 bases and J by 1 base, with 7 bases between the two germline ends.

V and J are TRBV5-5 and TRBJ2-2, with D possibly matching TRBD1 (5 bases). This CDR3 has 14 residues. V shed 7 bases and J shed 6 bases, with 16 bases lying between them. Germline CDR1 and CDR2: SGHKS and YYEKEE (reference sequence). The CDR3 is CASWTLSTAGELFF. The DNA of the CDR3 is TGTGCCAGCTGGACACTCAGTACTGCCGGGGAGCTGTTTTTT. The full variable domain, completed using reference TRBV5-5 and TRBJ2-2, is DAGVTQSPTHLIKTRGQQVTLRCSPISGHKSVSWYQQVLGQGPQFIFQYYEKEERGRGNFPDRFSARQFPNYSSELNVNALLLGDSALYLCASWTLSTAGELFFGEGSRLTVL.

V usage is TRBV20-1 and J usage is TRBJ2-7; D not resolved. V dropped 5 bases and J dropped 4 bases, with 3 bases sitting between them. CDR1 and CDR2 from the germline V gene are DFQATT and SNEGSKA (reference sequence). This CDR3 has 9 residues. The CDR3 DNA sequence: TGCAGTGCTTCATACGAGCAGTACTTC. This codes for CSASYEQYF.

The chain recombines TRBV10-2 with TRBJ2-3, with D maybe TRBD1 (6 bases). The V end was cut by 6 bases, the J end by 1 base, with 11 bases between. This CDR3 spans 14 amino acids. Germline V gene sequence: CDR1 WSHSY, CDR2 SAAADI. As DNA, the CDR3 is TGCGCCAGCAGCCACCGACAGGGCACAGATACGCAGTATTTT. Translation: CASSHRQGTDTQYF.

The chain is built from TRBV5-1 and TRBJ1-5; 8 positions agree with TRBD1. There are 16 residues in the CDR3. Trimming at V came to 5 bases and at J to 7 bases, leaving 14 bases not matched to a gene. Per the germline V gene, CDR1 is SGHRS and CDR2 is YFSETQ. The CDR3 spells CASRSGQGEGWQPQHF. Written as DNA, the CDR3 is TGCGCCAGCAGATCAGGACAGGGAGAGGGGTGGCAGCCCCAGCATTTT.

This chain links TRBV9 with TRBJ2-5, with 12 bases aligning to TRBD1. With V trimmed by 3 bases and J by 4 bases, 4 bases remained unmatched. The CDR3 contains 15 residues. Germline CDR1 SGDLS, CDR2 YYNGEE. DNA of the CDR3: TGTGCCAGCAGCGCCGGGACAGGGGGCGGAGAGACCCAGTACTTC. Translation gives CASSAGTGGGETQYF.

The chain recombines TRBV6-5 with TRBJ2-2; tentatively, D is TRBD1 (6 bases). Trimming took 3 bases from V and 4 from J, leaving 12 bases between them. The CDR3 is made up of 15 amino acids. CDR1 MNHEY and CDR2 SVGAGI come from the germline V gene. CDR3 sequence: CASSYFGGSTGELFF. CDR3 nucleotide sequence: TGTGCCAGCAGTTATTTTGGGGGCAGCACCGGGGAGCTGTTTTTT.

The chain couples TRBV3-1 (or the pseudogene TRBV3-2) to TRBJ2-1; D remains unclear. Deletions cut 2 bases from V and 5 bases from J, with 4 bases between. CDR3 length: 12 residues. The germline V gene encodes CDR1 LGHDT and CDR2 YNNKEL (reference sequence). CDR3 sequence: CASSQRDNEQFF. In DNA, the CDR3 is TGTGCCAGCAGCCAACGCGACAATGAGCAGTTCTTC.

The chain carries TRBV19 and TRBJ2-5; 10 nucleotides match TRBD1. Germline V gene data show CDR1 as LNHDA and CDR2 as SQIVND (reference sequence). This CDR3 contains 15 residues. The junction had 13 bases not matched to a gene; V was cut back by 10 bases and J by 5 bases. The CDR3 region has the DNA TGTGCCACCGCGTCATTAGGGACAGGGGAGGAGACCCAGTACTTC. Amino acid sequence: CATASLGTGEETQYF. Looking up the rest from reference TRBV19 and TRBJ2-5 gives the full variable domain: DGGITQSPKYLFRKEGQNVTLSCEQNLNHDAMYWYRQDPGQGLRLIYYSQIVNDFQKGDIAEGYSVSREKKESFPLTVTSAQKNPTAFYLCATASLGTGEETQYFGPGTRLLVL.

This clone was seen a handful of times. This chain joins TRBV10-2 and TRBJ2-1, with 11 positions matching TRBD2. CDR3 length equals 13 residues. Germline V gene data show CDR1 as WSHSY and CDR2 as SAAADI. V lost 6 bases, J lost 9 bases, and 4 bases stayed unmatched. The CDR3 coding sequence is TGCGCCAGCAGACCCGGGACTAGCGGTGAGCAGTTCTTC. This sequence encodes CASRPGTSGEQFF.

In its sample, this clone was seen a few times. The J gene is TRBJ1-5, the V gene TRBV12-3 or TRBV12-4, with TRBD1 matching 7 bases. There are 13 residues in the CDR3. V lost 2 bases and J lost 7; bases outside the gene matches: 2. The CDR3 DNA sequence: TGTGCCAGCAGTTTACAGGGGGGCCAGCCCCAGCATTTT. Amino acid sequence: CASSLQGGQPQHF.

The chain uses TRBV3-1 (or the pseudogene TRBV3-2) and TRBJ2-1; 13 bases are shared with TRBD2. Germline CDR1 reads LGHDT; CDR2 reads YNNKEL (reference sequence). The V segment lost 4 bases and the J segment 6 bases; nucleotides outside the gene matches: 3. CDR3 size: 15 residues. Here the CDR3 reads CASSLWTSGSNEQFF. The CDR3 coding sequence is TGTGCCAGCAGCCTGTGGACTAGCGGGAGCAATGAGCAGTTCTTC.

A note on this clone: Other nucleotide sequences from this sample produce the same CDR3. The chain recombines TRBV7-8 with TRBJ1-1; TRBD1 is a possible D gene (5 bases). In germline, CDR1 is SGHVS, CDR2 FQNEAQ. The CDR3 covers 13 residues. V was clipped by 2 bases and J by 5 bases, with 9 bases between them. CDR3 sequence (DNA): TGTGCCAGCAGCTTAACGGGGGGTACTGAAGCTTTCTTT. Translated, it gives CASSLTGGTEAFF. Using reference TRBV7-8 and TRBJ1-1 for the parts outside the CDR3, the full variable domain is GAGVSQSPRYKVAKRGQDVALRCDPISGHVSLFWYQQALGQGPEFLTYFQNEAQLDKSGLPSDRFFAERPEGSVSTLKIQRTQQEDSAVYLCASSLTGGTEAFFGQGTRLTVV.

This clone came up a few times. V gene TRBV19 combines with J gene TRBJ2-3, with TRBD2 matching 9 bases. The V gene end was trimmed by 4 bases and the J gene end by 2 bases; junction bases not matched to a gene: 13. The germline V gene encodes CDR1 LNHDA and CDR2 SQIVND (reference sequence). The CDR3 covers 18 residues. Here the CDR3 reads CASSNFAGGGVYTDTQYF. Here the CDR3 DNA reads TGTGCCAGTAGTAATTTTGCGGGAGGGGGGGTCTACACAGATACGCAGTATTTT.